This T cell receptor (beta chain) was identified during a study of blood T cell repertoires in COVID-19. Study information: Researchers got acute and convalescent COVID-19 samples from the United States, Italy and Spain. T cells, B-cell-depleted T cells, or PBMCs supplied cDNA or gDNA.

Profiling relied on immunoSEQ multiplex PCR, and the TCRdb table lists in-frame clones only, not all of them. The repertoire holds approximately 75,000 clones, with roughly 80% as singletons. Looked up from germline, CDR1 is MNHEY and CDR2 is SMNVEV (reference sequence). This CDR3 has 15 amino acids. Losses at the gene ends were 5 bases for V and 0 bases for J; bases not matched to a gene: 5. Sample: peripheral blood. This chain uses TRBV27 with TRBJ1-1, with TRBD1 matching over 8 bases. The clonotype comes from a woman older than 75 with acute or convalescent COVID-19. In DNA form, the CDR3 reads TGTGCCAGCAGTAGGGACAGGAGGATGAACACTGAAGCTTTCTTT. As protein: CASSRDRRMNTEAFF.